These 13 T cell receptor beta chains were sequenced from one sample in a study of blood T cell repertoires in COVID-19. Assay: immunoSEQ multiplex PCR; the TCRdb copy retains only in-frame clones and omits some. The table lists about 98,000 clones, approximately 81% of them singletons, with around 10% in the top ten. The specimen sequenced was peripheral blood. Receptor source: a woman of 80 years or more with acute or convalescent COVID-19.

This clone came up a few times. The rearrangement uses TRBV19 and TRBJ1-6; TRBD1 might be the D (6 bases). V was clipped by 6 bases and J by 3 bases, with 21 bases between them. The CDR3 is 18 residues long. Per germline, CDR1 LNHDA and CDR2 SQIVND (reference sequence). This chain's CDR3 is CASRRLGRDTDYNSPLHF. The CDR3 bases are TGTGCCAGTAGACGGCTGGGGAGGGACACGGACTATAATTCACCCCTCCACTTT.

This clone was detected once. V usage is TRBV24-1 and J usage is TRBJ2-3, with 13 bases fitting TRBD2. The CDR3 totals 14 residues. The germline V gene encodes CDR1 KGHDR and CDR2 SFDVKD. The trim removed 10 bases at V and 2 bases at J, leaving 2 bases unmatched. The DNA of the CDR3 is TGTGCCACTGGGACTAGCGGGGCCACAGATACGCAGTATTTT. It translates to CATGTSGATDTQYF.

The CDR3 sequence: CASSPDGQKNTEAFF. In nucleotides, the CDR3 is TGTGCCAGCAGTCCTGATGGGCAAAAGAACACTGAAGCTTTCTTT. V and J are TRBV6-4 and TRBJ1-1; D is uncertain. The CDR3 runs to 15 residues. Germline loops: CDR1 MRHNA, CDR2 SNTAGT. The ends were cut back, 5 bases at V and 1 base at J, with 14 bases in the middle.

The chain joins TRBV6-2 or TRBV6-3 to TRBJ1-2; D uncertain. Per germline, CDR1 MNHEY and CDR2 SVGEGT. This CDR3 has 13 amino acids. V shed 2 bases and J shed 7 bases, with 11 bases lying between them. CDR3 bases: TGTGCCAGCAGTTACCAGAGGGAGGGTGGCTACACCTTC. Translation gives CASSYQREGGYTF.

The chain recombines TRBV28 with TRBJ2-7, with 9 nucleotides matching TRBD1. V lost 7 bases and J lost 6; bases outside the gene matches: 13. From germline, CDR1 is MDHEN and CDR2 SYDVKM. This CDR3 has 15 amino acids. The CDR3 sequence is CASTTGGTGTSEQYV. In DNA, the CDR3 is TGTGCCAGCACCACTGGGGGGACAGGGACGTCCGAGCAGTACGTC.

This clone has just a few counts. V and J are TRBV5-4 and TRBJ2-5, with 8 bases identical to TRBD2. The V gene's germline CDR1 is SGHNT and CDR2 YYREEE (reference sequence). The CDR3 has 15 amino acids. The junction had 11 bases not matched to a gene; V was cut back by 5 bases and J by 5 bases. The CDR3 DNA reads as TGTGCCAGCAGTTCCCACCCAGGCGGGGGGGAGACCCAGTACTTC. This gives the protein CASSSHPGGGETQYF.

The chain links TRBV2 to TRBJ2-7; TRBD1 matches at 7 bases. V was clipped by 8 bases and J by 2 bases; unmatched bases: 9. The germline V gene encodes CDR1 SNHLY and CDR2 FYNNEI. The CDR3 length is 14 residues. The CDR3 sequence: CASDPVDRAYEQYF. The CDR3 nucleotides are TGTGCCAGCGACCCAGTTGACAGGGCCTACGAGCAGTACTTC.

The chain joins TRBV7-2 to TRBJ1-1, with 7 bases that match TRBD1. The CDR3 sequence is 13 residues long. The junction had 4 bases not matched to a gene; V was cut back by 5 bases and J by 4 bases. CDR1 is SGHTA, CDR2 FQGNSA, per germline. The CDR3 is CASSQQGGTEAFF. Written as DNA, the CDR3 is TGTGCCAGCAGCCAGCAGGGGGGCACTGAAGCTTTCTTT.

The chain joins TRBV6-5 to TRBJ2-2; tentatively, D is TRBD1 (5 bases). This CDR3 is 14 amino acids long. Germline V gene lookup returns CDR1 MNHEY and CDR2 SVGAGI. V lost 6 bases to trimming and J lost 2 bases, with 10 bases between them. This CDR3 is CASRTATNTGELFF. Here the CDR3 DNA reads TGTGCCAGCAGGACAGCCACAAACACCGGGGAGCTGTTTTTT.

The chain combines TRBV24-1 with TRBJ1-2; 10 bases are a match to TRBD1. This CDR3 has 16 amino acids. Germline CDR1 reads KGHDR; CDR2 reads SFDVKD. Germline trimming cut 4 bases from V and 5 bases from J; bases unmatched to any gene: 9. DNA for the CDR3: TGTGCCACCAGTGACCCCAGGACAGGGGGGGTATATGGCTACACCTTC. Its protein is CATSDPRTGGVYGYTF.

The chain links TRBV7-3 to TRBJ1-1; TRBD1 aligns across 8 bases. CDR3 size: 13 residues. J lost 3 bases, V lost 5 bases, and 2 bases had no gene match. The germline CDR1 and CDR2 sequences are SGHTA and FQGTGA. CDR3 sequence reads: CASSTQGDTEAFF. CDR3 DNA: TGTGCCAGCAGCACACAGGGGGACACTGAAGCTTTCTTT.

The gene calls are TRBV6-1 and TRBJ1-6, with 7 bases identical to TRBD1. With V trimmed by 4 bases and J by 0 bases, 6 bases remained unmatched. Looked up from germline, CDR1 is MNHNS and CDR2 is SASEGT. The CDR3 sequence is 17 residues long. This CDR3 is CASSVDRTSSYNSPLHF. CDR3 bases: TGTGCCAGCAGTGTGGACAGGACGAGCTCCTATAATTCACCCCTCCACTTT.

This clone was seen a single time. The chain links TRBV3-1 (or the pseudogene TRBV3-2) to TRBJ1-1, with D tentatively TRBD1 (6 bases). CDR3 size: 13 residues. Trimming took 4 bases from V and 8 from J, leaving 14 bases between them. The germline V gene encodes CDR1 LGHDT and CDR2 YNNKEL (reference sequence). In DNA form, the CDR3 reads TGTGCCAGCAGCCGACAAGGGGGGGCGGAAGCTTTCTTT. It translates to CASSRQGGAEAFF.